The rows below give T cell receptor beta chains drawn from one sample of a study of OX40 agonist ivuxolimab in advanced cancers. Here immunoSEQ multiplex PCR was the method, and the copy in TCRdb shows in-frame clones only, minus some. This table holds around 79,000 clones, roughly 86% found once. The sequencing here drew on CD4+ or CD8+ T cells sorted from blood, taken in a trial of the OX40 agonist ivuxolimab. Every receptor here comes from an adult with an advanced solid tumor such as melanoma, head and neck, liver or kidney cancer. Both conserved end residues are part of each CDR3. Each record gives: D gene, J gene, V gene, CDR3 protein. A D gene is named only where the DNA matches it firmly.

>TRBD2|TRBJ2-3|TRBV2
CASREKQLAGGTDTQYF
>.|TRBJ1-3|TRBV9
CASSAGSSGNTIYF
>.|TRBJ2-7|TRBV7-8
CASSFYGSYEQYF
>.|TRBJ1-3|TRBV5-4
CASSLQGPSGNTIYF
>.|TRBJ2-7|TRBV5-1
CASSLNDLGGEQYF
>.|TRBJ2-5|TRBV5-1
CASSLGGGKETQYF
>TRBD1|TRBJ2-3|TRBV4-2
CASSQSGQKLTDTQYF
>.|TRBJ1-5|TRBV5-1
CASSQGSNQPQHF
>TRBD2|TRBJ2-3|TRBV6-1
CASSAYPGPGGDTQYF
>.|TRBJ2-5|TRBV18
CASSPGPTGKETQYF
>TRBD2|TRBJ2-7|TRBV2
CASSLTRGVAEQYF
>.|TRBJ2-4|TRBV30
CAWSVPSNLNIQYF
>TRBD1|TRBJ2-1|TRBV15
CATSRGQGLRNEQFF
>.|TRBJ2-2|TRBV6-1
CASQLSGANTGELFF
>.|TRBJ1-2|TRBV19
CATQPSIGGNYGYTF
>TRBD1|TRBJ2-7|TRBV6-5
CASSYGPGGYEQYF
>TRBD2|TRBJ2-7|TRBV20-1
CSGRETYEQYF
>TRBD1|TRBJ1-3|TRBV6-4
CASSERGRGGNTIYF
>.|TRBJ1-1|TRBV7-3
CASSLKPGLTEAFF
>TRBD2|TRBJ2-7|TRBV29-1
CSARLAGGREQYF